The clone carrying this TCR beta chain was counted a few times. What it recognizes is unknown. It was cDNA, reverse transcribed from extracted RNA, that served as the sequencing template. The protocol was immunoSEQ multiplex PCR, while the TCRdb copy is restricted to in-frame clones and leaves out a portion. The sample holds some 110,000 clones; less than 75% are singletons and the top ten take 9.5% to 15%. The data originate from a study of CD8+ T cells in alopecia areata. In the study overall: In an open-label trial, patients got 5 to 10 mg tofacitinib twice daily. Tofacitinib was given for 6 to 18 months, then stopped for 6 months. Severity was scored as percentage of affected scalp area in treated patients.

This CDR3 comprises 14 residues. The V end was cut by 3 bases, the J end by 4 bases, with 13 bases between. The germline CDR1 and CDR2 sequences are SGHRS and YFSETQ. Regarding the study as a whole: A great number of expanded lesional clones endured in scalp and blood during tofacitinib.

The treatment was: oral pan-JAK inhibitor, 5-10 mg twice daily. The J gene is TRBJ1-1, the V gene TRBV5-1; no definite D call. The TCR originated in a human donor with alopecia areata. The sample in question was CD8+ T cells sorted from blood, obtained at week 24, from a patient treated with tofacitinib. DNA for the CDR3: TGCGCCAGCAGCTCGCCCGGGGTCGGCACTGAAGCTTTCTTT. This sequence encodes CASSSPGVGTEAFF.